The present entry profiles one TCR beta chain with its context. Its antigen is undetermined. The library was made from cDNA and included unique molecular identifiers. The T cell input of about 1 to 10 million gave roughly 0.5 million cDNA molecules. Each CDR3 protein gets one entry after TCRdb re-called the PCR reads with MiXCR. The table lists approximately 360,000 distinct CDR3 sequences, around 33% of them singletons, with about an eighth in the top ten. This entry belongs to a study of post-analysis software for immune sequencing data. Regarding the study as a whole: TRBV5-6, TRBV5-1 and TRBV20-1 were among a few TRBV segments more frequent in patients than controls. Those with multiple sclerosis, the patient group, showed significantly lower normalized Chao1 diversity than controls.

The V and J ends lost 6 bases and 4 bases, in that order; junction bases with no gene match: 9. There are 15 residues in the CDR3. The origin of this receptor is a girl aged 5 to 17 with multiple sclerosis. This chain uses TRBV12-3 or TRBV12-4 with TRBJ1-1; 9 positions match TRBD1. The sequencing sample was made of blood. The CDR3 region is CASSGTGTAGTEAFF. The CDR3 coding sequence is TGTGCCAGCAGCGGGACAGGGACGGCTGGCACTGAAGCTTTCTTT.